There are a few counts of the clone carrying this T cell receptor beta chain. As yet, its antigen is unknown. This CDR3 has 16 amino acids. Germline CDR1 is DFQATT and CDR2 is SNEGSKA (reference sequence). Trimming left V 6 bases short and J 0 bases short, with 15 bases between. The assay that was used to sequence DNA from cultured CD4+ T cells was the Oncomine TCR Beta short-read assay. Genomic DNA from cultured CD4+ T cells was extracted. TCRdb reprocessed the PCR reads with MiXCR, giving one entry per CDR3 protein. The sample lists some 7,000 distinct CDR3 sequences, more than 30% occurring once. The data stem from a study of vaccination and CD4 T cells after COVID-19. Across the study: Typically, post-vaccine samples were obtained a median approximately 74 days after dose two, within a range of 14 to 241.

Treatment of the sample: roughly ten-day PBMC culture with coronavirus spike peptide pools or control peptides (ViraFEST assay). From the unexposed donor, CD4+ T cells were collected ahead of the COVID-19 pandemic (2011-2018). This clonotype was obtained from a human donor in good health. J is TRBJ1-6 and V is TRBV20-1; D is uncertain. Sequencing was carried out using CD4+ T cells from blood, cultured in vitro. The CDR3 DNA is TGCAGTGCAAGAAAGGAGTCAAACTCCTATAATTCACCCCTCCACTTT. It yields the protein CSARKESNSYNSPLHF.